The 19 T cell receptor beta chains in this list originate from one sample, sequenced in a study of blood T cell repertoires in COVID-19. TCRdb's copy holds only in-frame clones and misses some; the assay was immunoSEQ multiplex PCR. The data hold about 62,000 clones, with 86% observed a single time. Specimen: peripheral blood. These receptors all come from a woman aged 80 or older with acute or convalescent COVID-19.

This clone has only one observation. The V call is TRBV18, the J call TRBJ1-3; D is possibly TRBD1 (5 bases). Germline V gene sequence: CDR1 KGHSH, CDR2 LQKENI. CDR3 length: 17 amino acids. V dropped 4 bases and J dropped 0 bases, with 16 bases sitting between them. In DNA, the CDR3 is TGTGCCAGCTCACGGTCATGGGGGGAACTCTCTGGAAACACCATATATTTT. Protein: CASSRSWGELSGNTIYF.

V is TRBV29-1 and J is TRBJ2-1; perhaps TRBD2 as D (5 bases). V lost 2 bases and J 0 bases, leaving 8 bases between the germline ends. The germline V gene has CDR1 SQVTM and CDR2 ANQGSEA. This CDR3 is built from 14 residues. CDR3 residues: CSVETGYSYNEQFF. CDR3 sequence (DNA): TGCAGCGTTGAAACGGGGTACTCCTACAATGAGCAGTTCTTC.

The chain combines TRBV12-3 or TRBV12-4 with TRBJ1-1; 7 nucleotides line up with TRBD1. CDR3 length: 12 residues. The V gene end was trimmed by 5 bases and the J gene end by 10 bases; junction bases not matched to a gene: 7. Here the CDR3 reads CASSVGDRAAFF. The CDR3 coding sequence is TGTGCCAGCAGTGTCGGAGACAGGGCAGCTTTCTTT.

The chain employs TRBV12-3 or TRBV12-4 and TRBJ1-2; no clear D gene. The ends were cut back, 5 bases at V and 7 bases at J, with 8 bases in the middle. This CDR3 region has 11 residues. For the CDR3, the DNA is TGTGCCAGCAGTGCCGGAGGTGGCTACACCTTC. Translation gives CASSAGGGYTF.

The chain couples TRBV28 to TRBJ2-7, with 10 bases that match TRBD2. Germline V gives CDR1 MDHEN, CDR2 SYDVKM. V shed 10 bases and J 2 bases; nucleotides not matched to a gene: 5. This CDR3 contains 13 residues. The CDR3 sequence is CAIRTSGTYEQYF. CDR3 coding DNA: TGTGCCATCCGGACTAGCGGCACCTACGAGCAGTACTTC.

This chain connects TRBV19 to TRBJ2-3; maybe TRBD1 (5 bases). V was shortened by 9 bases and J by 1 base, with 14 bases between the two germline ends. The CDR3 is made up of 14 amino acids. Germline V gene data show CDR1 as LNHDA and CDR2 as SQIVND (reference sequence). In nucleotides, the CDR3 is TGTGCCAGCACCCCAGGGCCACGCACAGATACGCAGTATTTT. It translates to CASTPGPRTDTQYF.

V is TRBV7-2 and J is TRBJ2-7, with 8 nucleotides matching TRBD1. This CDR3 has 14 amino acids. Germline CDR1 and CDR2: SGHTA and FQGNSA. V dropped 4 bases and J dropped 2; count of bases not matched to a gene: 4. CDR3 protein: CASSSQGATYEQYF. CDR3 in DNA: TGTGCCAGCAGCTCCCAGGGGGCTACCTACGAGCAGTACTTC. Together with reference TRBV7-2 and TRBJ2-7, the CDR3 gives the full variable domain: GAGVSQSPSNKVTEKGKDVELRCDPISGHTALYWYRQSLGQGLEFLIYFQGNSAPDKSGLPSDRFSAERTGGSVSTLTIQRTQQEDSAVYLCASSSQGATYEQYFGPGTRLTVT.

The V call is TRBV18, the J call TRBJ1-3, with a tentative D call TRBD1 (6 bases). CDR3 length equals 15 residues. The V gene's germline CDR1 is KGHSH and CDR2 LQKENI. The V end was cut by 6 bases, the J end by 0 bases, with 12 bases between. The DNA of the CDR3 is TGTGCCAGCTCCGCCGACAGGAGCTCTGGAAACACCATATATTTT. It codes for CASSADRSSGNTIYF.

The genes are TRBV7-6 and TRBJ2-3; 15 nucleotides match TRBD2. This CDR3 region has 15 residues. The J segment lost 9 bases and the V segment lost 2 bases, leaving 3 bases of the junction unmatched. Germline values: CDR1 SGHVS, CDR2 FNYEAQ. The CDR3 here is CASSLMGLAGGTQYF. CDR3 DNA sequence: TGTGCCAGCAGCTTAATGGGACTAGCGGGGGGCACGCAGTATTTT. Combining the CDR3 with reference TRBV7-6 and TRBJ2-3 gives the whole variable domain GAGVSQSPRYKVTKRGQDVALRCDPISGHVSLYWYRQALGQGPEFLTYFNYEAQQDKSGLPNDRFSAERPEGSISTLTIQRTEQRDSAMYRCASSLMGLAGGTQYFGPGTRLTVL.

In this sample, this clone turned up a few times. The chain couples TRBV30 to TRBJ1-2; D is ambiguous. The germline V gene has CDR1 GTSNPN and CDR2 SVGIG (reference sequence). CDR3 length: 13 amino acids. V was cut by 2 bases and J by 8 bases, with 15 bases left in between. The CDR3 nucleotides are TGTGCCTGGAGTTTCCGATACTTCGGGGGCTACACCTTC. As protein: CAWSFRYFGGYTF. Together with reference TRBV30 and TRBJ1-2, the CDR3 gives the full variable domain: SQTIHQWPATLVQPVGSPLSLECTVEGTSNPNLYWYRQAAGRGLQLLFYSVGIGQISSEVPQNLSASRPQDRQFILSSKKLLLSDSGFYLCAWSFRYFGGYTFGSGTRLTVV.

This clone showed up just once. This sequence joins TRBV10-3 and TRBJ1-2; 7 bases align to TRBD1. This CDR3 region has 18 residues. V trimming: 0 bases; J trimming: 6 bases; junction bases outside the gene matches: 16. The germline V gene has CDR1 ENHRY and CDR2 SYGVKD. CDR3 bases: TGTGCCATCAGTGAGTCGACGGCAGGGGGTGGTGTAAGGAATGGCTACACCTTC. Its translation is CAISESTAGGGVRNGYTF.

A few counts support this clone. The J gene is TRBJ1-4, the V gene TRBV6-5; D gene unclear. The V gene's germline CDR1 is MNHEY and CDR2 SVGAGI. The CDR3 runs 13 residues. Trimming stripped 5 bases from V and 7 bases from J, with 11 bases between. CDR3 sequence reads: CASSPILSEKLFF. CDR3 bases: TGTGCCAGCAGTCCCATTTTGTCTGAAAAACTGTTTTTT.

This clone has a single count. The V and J genes are TRBV5-1 and TRBJ2-2; a weak D match, TRBD1 (7 bases). The CDR3 contains 18 residues. Deletions cut 1 base from V and 0 bases from J, with 16 bases between. Germline V gene lookup returns CDR1 SGHRS and CDR2 YFSETQ. The CDR3 protein is CASSLSRAGGSNTGELFF. For the CDR3, the DNA is TGCGCCAGCAGCTTGAGTAGAGCAGGGGGGTCGAACACCGGGGAGCTGTTTTTT.

This chain joins TRBV5-1 and TRBJ2-7; 7 positions agree with TRBD2. The CDR3 consists of 13 residues. Unmatched junction bases numbered 6, after V lost 3 bases and J lost 6 bases. Germline-derived CDR1 and CDR2 are SGHRS and YFSETQ. CDR3 nucleotide sequence: TGCGCCAGCAGCTATGGGGAGGGAGGCGAGCAGTACTTC. Its translation: CASSYGEGGEQYF.

CDR3 region: CASSLNSYEQYF. CDR3 in DNA: TGTGCCAGCAGTCTAAACTCCTACGAGCAGTACTTC. The V and J genes are TRBV28 and TRBJ2-7, with D hard to call. V lost 5 bases to trimming and J lost 0 bases, with 5 bases between them. The CDR3 length is 12 residues. CDR1 is MDHEN, CDR2 SYDVKM, per germline.

This chain links TRBV7-2 with TRBJ2-5; D gene ambiguous. Germline assignment: CDR1 SGHTA and CDR2 FQGNSA. The CDR3 extends over 14 amino acids. The V end lost 5 bases, the J end lost 5 bases, and 15 bases lay between the germline ends. The chain's CDR3 is CASSTGTVMETQYF. The CDR3 nucleotides are TGTGCCAGCAGCACCGGTACGGTGATGGAGACCCAGTACTTC.

The DNA for the CDR3 is TGTGCCAGCAGCCTTGGTACGAGCACTGAAGCTTTCTTT. Its protein product is CASSLGTSTEAFF. The chain combines TRBV7-9 with TRBJ1-1; no definite D call. Germline V gives CDR1 SEHNR, CDR2 FQNEAQ (reference sequence). This CDR3 has 13 amino acids. The V end was cut by 5 bases, the J end by 4 bases, with 11 bases between. Filled out from reference TRBV7-9 and TRBJ1-1, the complete variable domain reads DTGVSQNPRHKITKRGQNVTFRCDPISEHNRLYWYRQTLGQGPEFLTYFQNEAQLEKSRLLSDRFSAERPKGSFSTLEIQRTEQGDSAMYLCASSLGTSTEAFFGQGTRLTVV.

Here the CDR3 reads CASSLAGTYEQYF. CDR3 nucleotide sequence: TGTGCCAGCAGTTTGGCTGGCACCTACGAGCAGTACTTC. The rearrangement uses TRBV12-3 or TRBV12-4 and TRBJ2-7; D gene ambiguous. The CDR3 totals 13 residues. With 3 bases removed from V and 2 bases from J, the gap between germline ends came to 8 bases.

The chain recombines TRBV30 with TRBJ1-1; 9 bases are a match to TRBD1. Trimming removed 5 bases from V and 5 bases from J; junction bases left unmatched: 6. The germline V gene has CDR1 GTSNPN and CDR2 SVGIG (reference sequence). This CDR3 contains 13 residues. In nucleotides, the CDR3 is TGTGCCTGGGAGACAGGGGGAACAACTGAAGCTTTCTTT. Translating it yields CAWETGGTTEAFF. The whole variable domain, remainder taken from reference TRBV30 and TRBJ1-1, is SQTIHQWPATLVQPVGSPLSLECTVEGTSNPNLYWYRQAAGRGLQLLFYSVGIGQISSEVPQNLSASRPQDRQFILSSKKLLLSDSGFYLCAWETGGTTEAFFGQGTRLTVV.